These 26 T cell receptor beta chains originate from one sample sequenced in a study of blood T cell repertoires in COVID-19. Using immunoSEQ multiplex PCR, the repertoire was profiled, and TCRdb retains in-frame clones only, with some absent. The sample yields about 410,000 clones, about nine tenths seen once. Material for sequencing was peripheral blood. The receptors stem from a woman in her thirties or forties with COVID-19, enrolled during active disease.

On this clone itself: An end of the junction differs from the germline gene, which may be a read error. This sample also contains other DNA sequences that code for the same CDR3. V is TRBV6-5 and J is TRBJ1-1, with a tentative D call TRBD1 (5 bases). Germline CDR1 MNHEY, CDR2 SVGAGI. The CDR3 is made up of 15 amino acids. As DNA, the CDR3 is TGTGCCAGCAGTTATCGGACAACGCGGAACACTGAGGCTTTCTTT. Amino acid sequence: CASSYRTTRNTEAFF.

In regard to this clone: This CDR3 is also generated by other DNA sequences in the sample. The chain is built from TRBV28 and TRBJ1-2; no reliable D call. This CDR3 spans 12 amino acids. The germline gives CDR1 MDHEN, CDR2 SYDVKM. Trimming removed 3 bases from V and 5 bases from J, with 7 bases in between. This CDR3 reads CASSLRGYGYTF. CDR3 bases: TGTGCCAGCAGTTTGCGAGGGTATGGCTACACCTTC.

Details on this clone: At the DNA level, this CDR3 is encoded by other sequences in the same sample as well. The chain uses TRBV11-2 and TRBJ1-5; TRBD1 matches at 9 bases. The CDR3 is made up of 15 amino acids. CDR1 is SGHAT, CDR2 FQNNGV, per germline. After removal of 1 base from V and 3 bases from J, the junction contained 1 base not matched to a gene. CDR3 region: CASSLGTGDNQPQHF. CDR3 DNA: TGTGCCAGCAGCTTAGGGACAGGGGACAATCAGCCCCAGCATTTT. The full variable domain, rest sourced from reference TRBV11-2 and TRBJ1-5, is EAGVAQSPRYKIIEKRQSVAFWCNPISGHATLYWYQQILGQGPKLLIQFQNNGVVDDSQLPKDRFSAERLKGVDSTLKIQPAKLEDSAVYLCASSLGTGDNQPQHFGDGTRLSIL.

The V call is TRBV28, the J call TRBJ2-2; D uncertain. CDR3 length equals 16 residues. Germline V gives CDR1 MDHEN, CDR2 SYDVKM. Trimming shortened V by 2 bases and J by 3 bases, and 13 bases separated the two germline ends. The CDR3, as DNA: TGTGCCAGCAGTTTACGTACGACCGGGTACACCGGGGAGCTGTTTTTT. Protein: CASSLRTTGYTGELFF.

The rearrangement links TRBV5-4 to TRBJ1-1; perhaps TRBD1 as D (5 bases). Germline values: CDR1 SGHNT, CDR2 YYREEE (reference sequence). V dropped 0 bases and J dropped 5 bases, with 8 bases sitting between them. This CDR3 contains 13 residues. The CDR3 nucleotides read TGTGCCAGCAGCTTGGGGGGCGGTACTGAAGCTTTCTTT. The encoded protein is CASSLGGGTEAFF.

The chain uses TRBV27 and TRBJ1-4; D perhaps matches TRBD1 (6 bases). Between the trimmed V and J ends, which lost 3 bases and 3 bases, there was a span of 14 bases. The CDR3 totals 16 residues. Germline V lookup: CDR1 MNHEY, CDR2 SMNVEV (reference sequence). CDR3 nucleotides: TGTGCCAGCAGTTTCGGGCTTGGGGGCTCTAATGAAAAACTGTTTTTT. Protein product: CASSFGLGGSNEKLFF.

The rearrangement uses TRBV5-1 and TRBJ2-5; 8 nucleotides align to TRBD1. Germline assignment: CDR1 SGHRS and CDR2 YFSETQ. V was pared by 3 bases and J by 5 bases, with 12 bases of the junction left unmatched. The CDR3 loop spans 16 amino acids. CDR3 DNA sequence: TGCGCCAGCAGCTACGGACAGGGAATCTCCGGGGAGACCCAGTACTTC. Translation: CASSYGQGISGETQYF. The full variable domain, in which reference TRBV5-1 and TRBJ2-5 provide the parts outside the CDR3, is KAGVTQTPRYLIKTRGQQVTLSCSPISGHRSVSWYQQTPGQGLQFLFEYFSETQRNKGNFPGRFSGRQFSNSRSEMNVSTLELGDSALYLCASSYGQGISGETQYFGPGTRLLVL.

The chain recombines TRBV12-5 with TRBJ1-2; D is possibly TRBD1 (6 bases). Germline V gene data show CDR1 as LGHNT and CDR2 as FRNRAP. The CDR3 covers 17 residues. V was pared by 1 base and J by 2 bases, with 17 bases between. CDR3 loop: CASGLEPPRGLNYGYTF. The CDR3 coding sequence is TGTGCTAGTGGTTTGGAACCCCCCAGGGGATTAAACTATGGCTACACCTTC.

This rearrangement joins TRBV18 to TRBJ1-5; maybe TRBD1 (5 bases). Germline V gene lookup returns CDR1 KGHSH and CDR2 LQKENI. The germline V and J ends were trimmed by 3 bases and 4 bases, with 13 bases remaining between them. This CDR3 contains 15 residues. The CDR3 region has the DNA TGTGCCAGCTCACCCAACGGGGGGGAGAATCAGCCCCAGCATTTT. This encodes CASSPNGGENQPQHF.

This clone occurred once. The V gene is TRBV28, the J gene TRBJ2-7, with D possibly being TRBD2 (5 bases). The CDR3 spans 17 residues. The germline CDR1 and CDR2 sequences are MDHEN and SYDVKM. The germline V and J ends were trimmed by 5 bases and 3 bases, with 23 bases remaining between them. Here the CDR3 reads CASSRLVAERTYYEQYF. In DNA form, the CDR3 reads TGTGCCAGCAGTCGATTGGTTGCCGAGCGGACTTACTACGAGCAGTACTTC.

Comments on this clone: An end of the junction differs from the germline gene, which may be a read error. The chain employs TRBV4-3 and TRBJ2-1, with 7 bases matching TRBD1. Germline V lookup: CDR1 LGHNA, CDR2 YSLEER. The CDR3 loop spans 12 amino acids. The CDR3, as DNA: TGCGCCAGCAGCCAAGATTGGGACAGACAAATCTTC. Encoded protein: CASSQDWDRQIF.

The CDR3 bases are TGTGCCAGCAGTCAGAGCGGGAGCTCCTACAATGAGCAGTTCTTC. Encoded protein: CASSQSGSSYNEQFF. The V call is TRBV6-6, the J call TRBJ2-1; 8 bases match TRBD2. The V segment lost 5 bases and the J segment 0 bases; nucleotides outside the gene matches: 3. The germline V gene encodes CDR1 MNHNY and CDR2 SVGAGI (reference sequence). The CDR3 has 15 residues.

V and J are TRBV4-3 and TRBJ2-1; perhaps TRBD2 as D (5 bases). The V end was cut by 2 bases, the J end by 0 bases, with 8 bases between. Germline V gives CDR1 LGHNA, CDR2 YSLEER. The CDR3 covers 15 residues. The CDR3 nucleotides read TGCGCCAGCAGCCAATCGGGGAGCTCCTACAATGAGCAGTTCTTC. Its protein is CASSQSGSSYNEQFF.

The rearrangement uses TRBV6-2 or TRBV6-3 and TRBJ1-5; D is unresolved. The germline gives CDR1 MNHEY, CDR2 SVGEGT. This CDR3 is 15 amino acids long. Trimming removed 6 bases at V and 0 bases at J, with 12 bases between. As DNA, the CDR3 is TGTGCCAGCAGCTGGCGACATCTTAGCAATCAGCCCCAGCATTTT. Translating it yields CASSWRHLSNQPQHF.

This clone was seen more than once but under ten times. The V gene is TRBV2, the J gene TRBJ2-6; 8 positions match TRBD1. Per germline, CDR1 SNHLY and CDR2 FYNNEI. With 4 bases clipped from V and 6 bases from J, the junction kept 5 bases outside the gene matches. This CDR3 is built from 15 residues. In DNA, the CDR3 is TGTGCCAGCAGTGGGGACAGGATTGAGGCCAACGTCCTGACTTTC. This encodes CASSGDRIEANVLTF.

This clone was counted between two and nine times. The chain carries TRBV6-1 and TRBJ1-2; perhaps TRBD1 as D (6 bases). In germline, CDR1 is MNHNS, CDR2 SASEGT. The CDR3 is 14 amino acids. Trimming took 0 bases from V and 4 from J, leaving 9 bases between them. The CDR3 nucleotides are TGTGCCAGCAGTGAAGCAACCAGGGGCTATGGCTACACCTTC. This sequence encodes CASSEATRGYGYTF.

Worth noting for this clone: The sample carries other DNA sequences with the same CDR3. The chain joins TRBV7-9 to TRBJ1-4, with TRBD1 as a possible D gene (6 bases). The V gene's germline CDR1 is SEHNR and CDR2 FQNEAQ (reference sequence). The CDR3 spans 15 residues. Trimming left V 2 bases short and J 2 bases short, with 9 bases between. DNA of the CDR3: TGTGCCAGCAGCTTATCAGGGGCGACTAATGAAAAACTGTTTTTT. Encoded protein: CASSLSGATNEKLFF. The full variable domain, with the rest looked up from reference TRBV7-9 and TRBJ1-4, is DTGVSQNPRHKITKRGQNVTFRCDPISEHNRLYWYRQTLGQGPEFLTYFQNEAQLEKSRLLSDRFSAERPKGSFSTLEIQRTEQGDSAMYLCASSLSGATNEKLFFGSGTQLSVL.

The chain uses TRBV14 and TRBJ2-3, with no clear D. The CDR3 totals 15 residues. The germline CDR1 and CDR2 sequences are SGHDN and FVKESK. V was shortened by 1 base and J by 1 base, with 9 bases between the two germline ends. In DNA, the CDR3 is TGTGCCAGCAGCCAAGGGAGTCCAGGCACAGATACGCAGTATTTT. It yields the protein CASSQGSPGTDTQYF. Combining the CDR3 with reference TRBV14 and TRBJ2-3 gives the whole variable domain EAGVTQFPSHSVIEKGQTVTLRCDPISGHDNLYWYRRVMGKEIKFLLHFVKESKQDESGMPNNRFLAERTGGTYSTLKVQPAELEDSGVYFCASSQGSPGTDTQYFGPGTRLTVL.

This rearrangement joins TRBV5-4 to TRBJ1-5; 8 bases fit TRBD1. The junction had 5 bases not matched to a gene; V was cut back by 7 bases and J by 2 bases. The CDR3 contains 14 residues. The V gene's germline CDR1 is SGHNT and CDR2 YYREEE (reference sequence). CDR3 nucleotides: TGTGCCAGCGTCCCGACAGGGGGCAATCAGCCCCAGCATTTT. Its translation is CASVPTGGNQPQHF.

The chain couples TRBV27 to TRBJ1-1, with D perhaps TRBD1 (5 bases). The CDR3 consists of 17 residues. Germline V gives CDR1 MNHEY, CDR2 SMNVEV (reference sequence). Trimming pared 1 base from V and 5 bases from J, leaving 20 bases between. Written as DNA, the CDR3 is TGTGCCAGCAGTTTATTTGTCGGGGGTGGGGTCCAAACTGAAGCTTTCTTT. This gives the protein CASSLFVGGGVQTEAFF.

J is TRBJ2-7 and V is TRBV7-2, with D perhaps TRBD2 (6 bases). The CDR3 loop spans 16 amino acids. V lost 1 base and J lost 2, with 15 bases in between. Germline assignment: CDR1 SGHTA and CDR2 FQGNSA. The chain's CDR3 is CASSLVPAGGTYEQYF. CDR3 coding DNA: TGTGCCAGCAGCTTAGTCCCGGCGGGCGGGACCTACGAGCAGTACTTC.

V is TRBV11-1 and J is TRBJ1-2, with a possible D match to TRBD1 (5 bases). Germline CDR1 reads SGHAT; CDR2 reads FQDESV (reference sequence). The CDR3 is 13 residues long. Trimming took off 3 bases at V and 8 bases at J, with 13 bases between the two ends. CDR3 DNA: TGTGCCAGCAGCTTCTGGCAGGGTTGGGGCTACACCTTC. It codes for CASSFWQGWGYTF.

The rearrangement joins TRBV27 to TRBJ2-7, with 7 bases lining up with TRBD1. V trimming: 3 bases; J trimming: 1 base; junction bases outside the gene matches: 9. Germline V gene data show CDR1 as MNHEY and CDR2 as SMNVEV (reference sequence). The CDR3 extends over 16 amino acids. CDR3 region: CASSFSRQDRSYEQYF. The DNA of the CDR3 is TGTGCCAGCAGTTTTAGCCGCCAGGACAGGTCCTACGAGCAGTACTTC.

The gene calls are TRBV6-1 and TRBJ1-2, with D uncertain. V lost 3 bases and J lost 0, with 8 bases in between. The CDR3 runs to 14 residues. Germline assignment: CDR1 MNHNS and CDR2 SASEGT. CDR3 coding DNA: TGTGCCAGCAGTGAGCGAGCGTCTAACTATGGCTACACCTTC. It is translated as CASSERASNYGYTF.

This chain connects TRBV28 to TRBJ1-5, with 9 bases aligning to TRBD1. J gave up 7 bases and V 5 bases, and 9 bases lay outside the gene matches. The CDR3 runs 15 residues. From germline, CDR1 is MDHEN and CDR2 SYDVKM. The CDR3 sequence is CASSPWDRAPQPQHF. CDR3 DNA: TGTGCCAGCAGTCCCTGGGACAGGGCGCCGCAGCCCCAGCATTTT.

Concerning this clone itself: The sample contains more than one DNA sequence encoding this CDR3. The chain employs TRBV6-6 and TRBJ1-1; the D gene is possibly TRBD1 (5 bases). The length of the CDR3 is 13 residues. V was pared by 4 bases and J by 1 base, with 7 bases between. Germline values: CDR1 MNHNY, CDR2 SVGAGI (reference sequence). The CDR3 DNA reads as TGTGCCAGCAGTTTGGGGGGGAACACTGAAGCTTTCTTT. Its protein is CASSLGGNTEAFF.